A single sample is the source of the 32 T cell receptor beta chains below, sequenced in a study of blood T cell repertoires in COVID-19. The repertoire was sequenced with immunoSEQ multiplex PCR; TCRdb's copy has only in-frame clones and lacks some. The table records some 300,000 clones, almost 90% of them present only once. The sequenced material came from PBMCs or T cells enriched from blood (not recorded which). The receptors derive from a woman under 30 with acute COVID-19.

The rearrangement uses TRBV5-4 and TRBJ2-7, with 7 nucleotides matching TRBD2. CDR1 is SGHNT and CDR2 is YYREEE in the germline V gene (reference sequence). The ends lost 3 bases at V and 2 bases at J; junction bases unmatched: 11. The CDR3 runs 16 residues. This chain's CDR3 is CASSWGGRGEPYEQYF. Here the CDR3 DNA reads TGTGCCAGCAGCTGGGGGGGGAGAGGGGAACCCTACGAGCAGTACTTC.

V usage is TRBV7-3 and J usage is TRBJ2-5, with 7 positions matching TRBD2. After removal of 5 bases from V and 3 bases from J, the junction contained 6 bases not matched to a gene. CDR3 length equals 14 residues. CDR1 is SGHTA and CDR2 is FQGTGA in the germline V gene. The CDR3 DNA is TGTGCCAGCAGCCCCCTGGGGGGGGAAGAGACCCAGTACTTC. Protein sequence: CASSPLGGEETQYF.

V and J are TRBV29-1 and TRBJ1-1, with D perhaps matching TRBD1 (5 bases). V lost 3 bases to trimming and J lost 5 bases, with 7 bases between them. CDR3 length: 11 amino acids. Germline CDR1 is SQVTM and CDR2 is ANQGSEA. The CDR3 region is CSVDRGTEAFF. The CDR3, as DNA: TGCAGCGTTGATAGGGGAACTGAAGCTTTCTTT.

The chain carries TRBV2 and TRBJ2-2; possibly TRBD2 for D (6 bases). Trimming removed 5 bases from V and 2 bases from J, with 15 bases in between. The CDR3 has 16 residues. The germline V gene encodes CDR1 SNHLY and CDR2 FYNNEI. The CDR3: CASSYLGTVNTGELFF. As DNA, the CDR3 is TGTGCCAGCAGTTACCTCGGGACTGTCAACACCGGGGAGCTGTTTTTT.

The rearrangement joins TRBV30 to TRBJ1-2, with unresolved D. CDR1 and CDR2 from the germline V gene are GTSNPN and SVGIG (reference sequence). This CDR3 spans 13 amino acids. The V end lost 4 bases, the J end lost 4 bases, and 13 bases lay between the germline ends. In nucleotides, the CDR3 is TGTGCCTGGACCCCATACGGTGGCTATGGCTACACCTTC. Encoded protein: CAWTPYGGYGYTF.

CDR3 residues: CATSESTGAQPQHF. The CDR3 region has the DNA TGTGCCACCAGTGAGTCGACAGGGGCTCAGCCCCAGCATTTT. V and J are TRBV24-1 and TRBJ1-5; TRBD1 matches 8 bases. V gave up 4 bases and J gave up 6 bases; unmatched junction bases: 4. The germline CDR1 and CDR2 sequences are KGHDR and SFDVKD. This CDR3 comprises 14 residues.

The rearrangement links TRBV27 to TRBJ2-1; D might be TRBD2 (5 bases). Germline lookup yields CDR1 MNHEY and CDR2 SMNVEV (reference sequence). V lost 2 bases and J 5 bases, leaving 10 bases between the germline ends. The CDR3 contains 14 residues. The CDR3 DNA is TGTGCCAGCAGTTTAGAAGCGGCGAACAATGAGCAGTTCTTC. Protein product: CASSLEAANNEQFF.

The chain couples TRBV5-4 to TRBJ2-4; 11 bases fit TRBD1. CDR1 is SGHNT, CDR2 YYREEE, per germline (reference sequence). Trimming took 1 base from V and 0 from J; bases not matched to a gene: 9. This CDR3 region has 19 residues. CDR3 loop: CASSLLGQGETLAKNIQYF. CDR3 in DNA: TGTGCCAGCAGCTTGTTGGGACAGGGGGAGACCTTAGCCAAAAACATTCAGTACTTC.

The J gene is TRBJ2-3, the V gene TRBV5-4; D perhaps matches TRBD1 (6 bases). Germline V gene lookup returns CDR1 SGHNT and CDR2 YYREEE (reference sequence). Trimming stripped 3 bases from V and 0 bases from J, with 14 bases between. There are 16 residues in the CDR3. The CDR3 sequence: CASSWRQAPSTDTQYF. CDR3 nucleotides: TGTGCCAGCAGCTGGCGACAGGCGCCAAGCACAGATACGCAGTATTTT. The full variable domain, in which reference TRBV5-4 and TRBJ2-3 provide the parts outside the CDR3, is ETGVTQSPTHLIKTRGQQVTLRCSSQSGHNTVSWYQQALGQGPQFIFQYYREEENGRGNFPPRFSGLQFPNYSSELNVNALELDDSALYLCASSWRQAPSTDTQYFGPGTRLTVL.

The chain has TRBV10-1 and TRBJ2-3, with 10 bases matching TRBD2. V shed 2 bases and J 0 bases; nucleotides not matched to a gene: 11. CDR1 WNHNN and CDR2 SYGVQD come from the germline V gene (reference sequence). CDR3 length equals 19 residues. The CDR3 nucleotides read TGCGCCAGCAGTGAGCATCGTGGGACTAGCGCCACTAGCACAGATACGCAGTATTTT. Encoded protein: CASSEHRGTSATSTDTQYF.

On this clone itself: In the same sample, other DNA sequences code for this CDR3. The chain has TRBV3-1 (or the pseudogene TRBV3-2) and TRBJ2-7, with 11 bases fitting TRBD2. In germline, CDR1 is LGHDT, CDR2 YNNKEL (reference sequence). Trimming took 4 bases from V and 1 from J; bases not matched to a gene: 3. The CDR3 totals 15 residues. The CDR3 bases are TGTGCCAGCAGCCCCACTAGCGGGAGTTCCTACGAGCAGTACTTC. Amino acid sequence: CASSPTSGSSYEQYF.

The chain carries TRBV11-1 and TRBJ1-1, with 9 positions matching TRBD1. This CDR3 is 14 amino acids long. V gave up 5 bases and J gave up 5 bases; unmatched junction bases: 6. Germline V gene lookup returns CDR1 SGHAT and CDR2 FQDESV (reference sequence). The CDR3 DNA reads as TGTGCCAGCAGCGCCGGGACAGGGATTACTGAAGCTTTCTTT. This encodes CASSAGTGITEAFF.

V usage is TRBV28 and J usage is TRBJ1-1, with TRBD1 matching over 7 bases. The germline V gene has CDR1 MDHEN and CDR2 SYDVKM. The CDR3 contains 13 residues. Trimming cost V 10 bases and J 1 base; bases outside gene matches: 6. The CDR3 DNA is TGTGCCACCGCAGGGGGTAGGAACACTGAAGCTTTCTTT. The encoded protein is CATAGGRNTEAFF.

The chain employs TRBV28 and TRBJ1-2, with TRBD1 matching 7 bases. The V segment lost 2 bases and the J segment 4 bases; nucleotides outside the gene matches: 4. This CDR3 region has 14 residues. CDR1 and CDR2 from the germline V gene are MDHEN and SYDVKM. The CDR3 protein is CASSLQDRLYGYTF. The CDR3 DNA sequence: TGTGCCAGCAGTTTACAGGACAGGCTCTATGGCTACACCTTC.

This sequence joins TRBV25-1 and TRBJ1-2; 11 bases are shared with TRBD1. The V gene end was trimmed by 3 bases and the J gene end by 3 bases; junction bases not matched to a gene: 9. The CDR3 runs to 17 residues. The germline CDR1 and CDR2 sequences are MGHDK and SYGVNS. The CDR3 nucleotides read TGTGCCAGCAGTGAGCTCGGACAGGGGGCGCGGGACTATGGCTACACCTTC. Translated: CASSELGQGARDYGYTF.

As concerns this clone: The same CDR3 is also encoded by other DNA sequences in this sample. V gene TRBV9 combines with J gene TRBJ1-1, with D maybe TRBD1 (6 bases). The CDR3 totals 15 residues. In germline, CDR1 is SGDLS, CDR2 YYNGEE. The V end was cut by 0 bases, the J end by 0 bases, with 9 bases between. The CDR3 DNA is TGTGCCAGCAGCGTAGGGGACACTCTGAACACTGAAGCTTTCTTT. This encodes CASSVGDTLNTEAFF.

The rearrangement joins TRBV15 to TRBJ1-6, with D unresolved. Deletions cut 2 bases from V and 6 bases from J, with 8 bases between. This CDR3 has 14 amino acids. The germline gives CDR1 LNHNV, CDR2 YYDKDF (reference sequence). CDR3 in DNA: TGTGCCACCAGCAGAACGGCGGCTAATTCACCCCTCCACTTT. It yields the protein CATSRTAANSPLHF.

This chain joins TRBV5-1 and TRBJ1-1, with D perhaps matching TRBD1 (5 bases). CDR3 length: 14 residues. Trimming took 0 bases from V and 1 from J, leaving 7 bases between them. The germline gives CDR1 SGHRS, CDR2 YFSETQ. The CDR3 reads CASSLEGENTEAFF. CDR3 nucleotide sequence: TGCGCCAGCAGCTTGGAAGGGGAGAACACTGAAGCTTTCTTT.

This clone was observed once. In DNA, the CDR3 is TGTGCCAGCAGCGCCGTCCCTTTAGCGGGAGGGCCGTCGAGGAGAAACTACGAGCAGTACTTC. Protein sequence: CASSAVPLAGGPSRRNYEQYF. V gene TRBV9 combines with J gene TRBJ2-7; 11 positions match TRBD2. This CDR3 has 21 amino acids. Germline V CDR1 and CDR2: SGDLS, YYNGEE. The V gene end was trimmed by 3 bases and the J gene end by 3 bases; junction bases not matched to a gene: 23.

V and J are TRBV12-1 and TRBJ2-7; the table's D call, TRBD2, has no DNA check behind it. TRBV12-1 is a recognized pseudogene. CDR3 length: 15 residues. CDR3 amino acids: CASSTSSELIYEQYF. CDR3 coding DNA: TGTGCCAGCAGCACCTCTAGCGAGCTAATCTACGAGCAGTACTTC.

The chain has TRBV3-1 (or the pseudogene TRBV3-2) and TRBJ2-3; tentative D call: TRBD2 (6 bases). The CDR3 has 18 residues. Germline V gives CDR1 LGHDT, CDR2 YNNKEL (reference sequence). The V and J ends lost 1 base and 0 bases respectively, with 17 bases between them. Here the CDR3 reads CASSQAIGGASSTDTQYF. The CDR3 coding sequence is TGTGCCAGCAGCCAAGCAATTGGCGGGGCCAGTAGCACAGATACGCAGTATTTT.

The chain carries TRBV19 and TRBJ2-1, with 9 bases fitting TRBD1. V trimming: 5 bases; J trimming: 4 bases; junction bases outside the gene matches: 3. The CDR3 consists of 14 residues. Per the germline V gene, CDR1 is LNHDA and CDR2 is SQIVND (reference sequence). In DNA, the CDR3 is TGTGCCAGTAGTTCCGGACAGGGGTACAATGAGCAGTTCTTC. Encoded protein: CASSSGQGYNEQFF.

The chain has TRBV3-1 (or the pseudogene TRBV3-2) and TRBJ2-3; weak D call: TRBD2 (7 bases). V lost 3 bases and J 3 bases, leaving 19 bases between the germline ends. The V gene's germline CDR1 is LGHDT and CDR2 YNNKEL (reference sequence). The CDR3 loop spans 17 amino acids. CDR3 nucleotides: TGTGCCAGCAGCCATCTTGGGGGCGGGAGAGGGACAGATACGCAGTATTTT. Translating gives CASSHLGGGRGTDTQYF.

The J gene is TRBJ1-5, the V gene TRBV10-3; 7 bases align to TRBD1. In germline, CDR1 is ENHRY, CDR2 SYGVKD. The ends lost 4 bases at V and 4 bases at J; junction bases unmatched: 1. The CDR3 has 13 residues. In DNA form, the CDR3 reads TGTGCCATCAGTGGGGACAGAAATCAGCCCCAGCATTTT. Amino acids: CAISGDRNQPQHF.

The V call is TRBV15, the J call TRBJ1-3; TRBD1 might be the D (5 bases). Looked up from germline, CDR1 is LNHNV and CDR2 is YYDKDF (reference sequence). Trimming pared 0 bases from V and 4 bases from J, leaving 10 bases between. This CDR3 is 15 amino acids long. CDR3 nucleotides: TGTGCCACCAGCAGAGATTGGGGCACGGGAAACACCATATATTTT. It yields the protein CATSRDWGTGNTIYF. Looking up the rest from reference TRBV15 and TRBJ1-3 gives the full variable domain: DAMVIQNPRYQVTQFGKPVTLSCSQTLNHNVMYWYQQKSSQAPKLLFHYYDKDFNNEADTPDNFQSRRPNTSFCFLDIRSPGLGDTAMYLCATSRDWGTGNTIYFGEGSWLTVV.

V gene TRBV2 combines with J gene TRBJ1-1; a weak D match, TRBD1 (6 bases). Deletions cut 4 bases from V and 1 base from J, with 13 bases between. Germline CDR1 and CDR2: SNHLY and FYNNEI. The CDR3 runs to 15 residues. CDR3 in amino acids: CASSGLDRKNTEAFF. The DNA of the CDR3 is TGTGCCAGCAGTGGTCTCGACAGGAAGAACACTGAAGCTTTCTTT.

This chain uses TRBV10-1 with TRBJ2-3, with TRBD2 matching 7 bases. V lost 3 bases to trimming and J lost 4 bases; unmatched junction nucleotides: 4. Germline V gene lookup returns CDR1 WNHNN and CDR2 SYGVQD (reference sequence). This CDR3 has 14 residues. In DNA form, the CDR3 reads TGCGCCAGCAGTGACGGGAGCGGGGCAGATACGCAGTATTTT. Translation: CASSDGSGADTQYF.

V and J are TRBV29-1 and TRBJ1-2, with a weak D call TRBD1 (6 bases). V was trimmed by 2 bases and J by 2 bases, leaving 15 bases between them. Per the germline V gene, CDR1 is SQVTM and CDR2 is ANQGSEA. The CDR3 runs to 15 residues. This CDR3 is CSVEKRGGWNYGYTF. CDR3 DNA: TGCAGCGTTGAAAAGAGGGGGGGTTGGAACTATGGCTACACCTTC.

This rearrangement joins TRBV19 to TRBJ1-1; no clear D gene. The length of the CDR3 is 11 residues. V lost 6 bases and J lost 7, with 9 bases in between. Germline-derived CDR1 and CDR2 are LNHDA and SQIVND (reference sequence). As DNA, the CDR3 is TGTGCCAGTAGCATGAGTCTTGAAGCTTTCTTT. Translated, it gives CASSMSLEAFF.

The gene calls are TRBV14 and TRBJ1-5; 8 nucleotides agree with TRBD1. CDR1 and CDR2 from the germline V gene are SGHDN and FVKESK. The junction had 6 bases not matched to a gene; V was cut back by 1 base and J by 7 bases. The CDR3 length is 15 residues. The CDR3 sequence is CASSQVQGARQPQHF. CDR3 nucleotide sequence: TGTGCCAGCAGCCAAGTGCAGGGGGCTCGGCAGCCCCAGCATTTT.

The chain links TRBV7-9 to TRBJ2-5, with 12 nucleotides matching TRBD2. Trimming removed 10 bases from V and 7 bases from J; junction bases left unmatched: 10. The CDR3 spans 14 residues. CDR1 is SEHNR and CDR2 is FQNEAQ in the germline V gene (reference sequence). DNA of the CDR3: TGTGCCACAGAAACTAGCGGGAGGTATTGGACCCAGTACTTC. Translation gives CATETSGRYWTQYF.

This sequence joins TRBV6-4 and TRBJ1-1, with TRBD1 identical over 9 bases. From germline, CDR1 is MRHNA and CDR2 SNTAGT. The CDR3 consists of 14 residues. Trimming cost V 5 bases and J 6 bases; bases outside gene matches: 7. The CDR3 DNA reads TGTGCCAGCAGTTACGGGACAGGGTTGGCTGAAGCTTTCTTT. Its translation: CASSYGTGLAEAFF.